This passage covers 27 T cell receptor beta chains from one sample sequenced in a study of T cell responses to AZD1222 COVID-19 vaccine (TCRdb year 2021). The library was made by the immunoSEQ multiplex PCR assay. TCRdb stores this immuneACCESS table with in-frame sequences only. Part of the clones is absent; in the studies checked, under half of the shortfall reflects unresolved V genes, and no reason is known for the rest. A total of some 200,000 clones appear in this sample, roughly 92% of them only once. Around 3.6% of the sample belongs to the ten largest clones. This specimen's time point label, interpreted: about 28 days (+/-7) after the second vaccine dose. In light of the paper, this sample's treatment or condition label describes: meningococcal conjugate vaccine given as trial control. Sequencing used peripheral blood, obtained 28 days after the second dose of the MenACWY control vaccine. Receptors originate from an adult who received the MenACWY meningococcal vaccine as a control.

The rearrangement uses TRBV29-1 and TRBJ2-7, with D perhaps being TRBD1 or TRBD2 (6 bases each). The germline V gene encodes CDR1 SQVTM and CDR2 ANQGSEA. The CDR3 sequence is 11 residues long. V was trimmed by 7 bases and J by 7 bases, leaving 14 bases between them. CDR3 amino acids: CSARGGGEQYF. The CDR3 region has the DNA TGCAGCGCTCGAGGAGGGGGTGAGCAGTACTTC.

J is TRBJ1-5 and V is TRBV24-1; D might be TRBD1 (6 bases). Germline V lookup: CDR1 KGHDR, CDR2 SFDVKD. Trimming shortened V by 4 bases and J by 1 base, and 10 bases separated the two germline ends. This CDR3 has 15 residues. The CDR3 coding sequence is TGTGCCACCAGTGACCCAGGGGTCAGCAATCAGCCCCAGCATTTT. Protein: CATSDPGVSNQPQHF.

The chain links TRBV2 to TRBJ2-7, with D possibly TRBD1 on 6 matching bases. The V end lost 6 bases, the J end lost 3 bases, and 9 bases lay between the germline ends. The CDR3 contains 12 residues. Germline V gene lookup returns CDR1 SNHLY and CDR2 FYNNEI. The CDR3 protein is CASRYRVYEQYF. The CDR3 nucleotides read TGTGCCAGCAGGTACAGGGTCTACGAGCAGTACTTC.

The chain joins TRBV9 to TRBJ2-1, with 9 nucleotides matching TRBD2. J lost 6 bases, V lost 4 bases, and 11 bases had no gene match. CDR1 is SGDLS and CDR2 is YYNGEE in the germline V gene. CDR3 length: 16 residues. CDR3 coding DNA: TGTGCCAGCAGCCCCAGGACTAGCGTCTCGGGCAATGAGCAGTTCTTC. Encoded protein: CASSPRTSVSGNEQFF.

This clone has only a few counts. This rearrangement joins TRBV21-1 to TRBJ2-7; the table's D gene call, TRBD1, was not cross checked with the DNA. TRBV21-1 is a pseudogene. The CDR3 length is 16 residues. The CDR3 region is CASSPRSWTGSYEQYF. CDR3 coding DNA: TGTGCCAGCAGCCCGAGGAGCTGGACAGGGTCCTACGAGCAGTACTTC.

The chain recombines TRBV14 with TRBJ2-7; 8 bases agree with TRBD2. V shed 4 bases and J 4 bases; nucleotides not matched to a gene: 6. The germline V gene encodes CDR1 SGHDN and CDR2 FVKESK. This CDR3 contains 14 residues. CDR3 region: CASSPFTGGYEQYF. The CDR3 coding sequence is TGTGCCAGCAGCCCCTTTACGGGGGGGTACGAGCAGTACTTC.

The V gene is TRBV10-3, the J gene TRBJ1-5; D perhaps matches TRBD1 (6 bases). CDR1 ENHRY and CDR2 SYGVKD come from the germline V gene. V lost 8 bases and J lost 2, with 13 bases in between. This CDR3 spans 14 amino acids. This CDR3 reads CAIRPAGGNQPQHF. CDR3 sequence (DNA): TGTGCCATCCGCCCGGCAGGGGGCAATCAGCCCCAGCATTTT.

The chain combines TRBV2 with TRBJ1-1, with 8 bases that match TRBD1. CDR3 length equals 17 residues. Germline assignment: CDR1 SNHLY and CDR2 FYNNEI. The trim removed 4 bases at V and 0 bases at J, leaving 10 bases unmatched. The CDR3 DNA follows: TGTGCCAGCAGTGGAGGACAGGGTCTGGGATTGAACACTGAAGCTTTCTTT. Its translation is CASSGGQGLGLNTEAFF.

The V and J genes are TRBV7-2 and TRBJ1-1; D call uncertain. Trimming took 1 base from V and 2 from J, leaving 11 bases between them. The CDR3 is made up of 15 amino acids. Per germline, CDR1 SGHTA and CDR2 FQGNSA. The CDR3 loop is CASSLVGRGNTEAFF. The DNA of the CDR3 is TGTGCCAGCAGCTTAGTAGGCCGGGGTAACACTGAAGCTTTCTTT.

J is TRBJ2-7 and V is TRBV7-3, with D perhaps TRBD1 (5 bases). V shed 4 bases and J shed 9 bases, with 16 bases lying between them. CDR3 length: 13 residues. Germline CDR1 is SGHTA and CDR2 is FQGTGA. The CDR3, as DNA: TGTGCCAGCAGCTCTTACCCAGGGTGGCCGCAGTACTTC. Its protein product is CASSSYPGWPQYF. Full variable domain (outside the CDR3, taken from reference TRBV7-3 and TRBJ2-7): GAGVSQTPSNKVTEKGKYVELRCDPISGHTALYWYRQSLGQGPEFLIYFQGTGAADDSGLPNDRFFAVRPEGSVSTLKIQRTERGDSAVYLCASSSYPGWPQYFGPGTRLTVT.

The chain has TRBV14 and TRBJ1-2, with 7 nucleotides matching TRBD1. V lost 0 bases, J lost 4 bases, and 5 bases stayed unmatched. The CDR3 length is 15 residues. Germline CDR1 and CDR2: SGHDN and FVKESK. CDR3 residues: CASSQDPDRFYGYTF. CDR3 nucleotide sequence: TGTGCCAGCAGCCAAGATCCGGACAGGTTCTATGGCTACACCTTC.

This clone appeared a single time. This chain connects TRBV11-3 to TRBJ1-2; TRBD1 matches at 9 bases. V lost 6 bases, J lost 8 bases, and 10 bases stayed unmatched. Germline V lookup: CDR1 SGHNT, CDR2 YENEEA. This CDR3 contains 14 residues. CDR3 sequence reads: CASSGDRGSKGYTF. CDR3 nucleotides: TGTGCCAGCAGTGGCGACAGGGGGTCTAAGGGCTACACCTTC.

This sequence joins TRBV30 and TRBJ1-2; D uncertain. CDR1 and CDR2 from the germline V gene are GTSNPN and SVGIG (reference sequence). V dropped 7 bases and J dropped 4 bases, with 16 bases sitting between them. CDR3 length: 13 amino acids. CDR3 nucleotide sequence: TGTGCCTTCTATGGCCCTATATTCTATGGCTACACCTTC. This codes for CAFYGPIFYGYTF.

The chain couples TRBV7-3 to TRBJ2-1; TRBD1 matches at 7 bases. CDR1 is SGHTA and CDR2 is FQGTGA in the germline V gene. There are 14 residues in the CDR3. V shed 8 bases and J 5 bases; nucleotides not matched to a gene: 9. The CDR3 sequence: CASQQQGLNNEQFF. As DNA, the CDR3 is TGTGCCAGCCAACAACAGGGGCTCAACAATGAGCAGTTCTTC.

The rearrangement links TRBV5-1 to TRBJ1-3; tentative D call: TRBD1 (5 bases). Trimming took off 0 bases at V and 2 bases at J, with 9 bases between the two ends. Germline CDR1 and CDR2: SGHRS and YFSETQ. The CDR3 extends over 15 amino acids. The CDR3 nucleotides are TGCGCCAGCAGCTTGGAGGGGCAAACTGGAAACACCATATATTTT. It yields the protein CASSLEGQTGNTIYF.

This sequence joins TRBV5-1 and TRBJ2-7; possibly TRBD2 for D (6 bases). Trimming shortened V by 4 bases and J by 0 bases, and 14 bases separated the two germline ends. The CDR3 runs 15 residues. CDR1 is SGHRS, CDR2 YFSETQ, per germline. The CDR3 nucleotides are TGCGCCAGCAGCGACAGACTAGGGGACTCCTACGAGCAGTACTTC. It translates to CASSDRLGDSYEQYF.

This chain joins TRBV28 and TRBJ2-7, with TRBD1 identical over 7 bases. V dropped 3 bases and J dropped 4; count of bases not matched to a gene: 9. The CDR3 is 15 amino acids. In germline, CDR1 is MDHEN, CDR2 SYDVKM. The DNA for the CDR3 is TGTGCCAGCAGTTTGGCAGACAGGGTAAATTACGAGCAGTACTTC. Its translation: CASSLADRVNYEQYF.

The CDR3 loop is CASSSETTNEKLFF. The CDR3 region has the DNA TGTGCCAGCAGTTCCGAAACAACTAATGAAAAACTGTTTTTT. This chain connects TRBV6-2 or TRBV6-3 to TRBJ1-4; D not certain. Trimming removed 4 bases from V and 0 bases from J, with 6 bases in between. The germline V gene has CDR1 MNHEY and CDR2 SVGEGT. The CDR3 is made up of 14 amino acids.

This clone was detected only once. V usage is TRBV5-1 and J usage is TRBJ2-1, with TRBD2 identical over 7 bases. Germline lookup yields CDR1 SGHRS and CDR2 YFSETQ. This CDR3 region has 15 residues. J lost 7 bases, V lost 0 bases, and 7 bases had no gene match. The CDR3, as DNA: TGCGCCAGCAGCTTGGACGTGGGAGCGGGGAATGAGCAGTTCTTC. Translated: CASSLDVGAGNEQFF.

The J gene is TRBJ2-1, the V gene TRBV5-8; TRBD2 matches at 10 bases. The CDR3 is 13 residues long. V shed 5 bases, J shed 6 bases, and the junction held 2 bases outside the gene matches. The germline CDR1 and CDR2 sequences are SGHTS and YDEGEE. CDR3 amino acids: CASRGLASNEQFF. CDR3 DNA sequence: TGTGCCAGCAGGGGACTAGCGAGCAATGAGCAGTTCTTC.

The chain couples TRBV27 to TRBJ2-1, with D perhaps matching TRBD2 (5 bases). The ends were cut back, 5 bases at V and 7 bases at J, with 18 bases in the middle. In germline, CDR1 is MNHEY, CDR2 SMNVEV (reference sequence). The CDR3 is 15 amino acids. The CDR3 coding sequence is TGTGCCAGCAGTAGGAGGCGGAGTTCCCTAAATGAGCAGTTCTTC. This translates into CASSRRRSSLNEQFF.

The V and J genes are TRBV10-3 and TRBJ2-3, with unresolved D. The ends were cut back, 0 bases at V and 2 bases at J, with 15 bases in the middle. Germline assignment: CDR1 ENHRY and CDR2 SYGVKD. CDR3 length equals 17 residues. The CDR3 nucleotides read TGTGCCATCAGTGAGTCGAAGGGTCCCACTTTCACAGATACGCAGTATTTT. Encoded protein: CAISESKGPTFTDTQYF.

The chain combines TRBV7-9 with TRBJ2-3; maybe TRBD2 (5 bases). V was clipped by 5 bases and J by 1 base, with 13 bases between them. Germline lookup yields CDR1 SEHNR and CDR2 FQNEAQ (reference sequence). This CDR3 has 15 residues. The CDR3 DNA sequence: TGTGCCAGCAGCGAACGACCGGAGGGCACAGATACGCAGTATTTT. The encoded protein is CASSERPEGTDTQYF.

V usage is TRBV5-4 and J usage is TRBJ1-3; D possibly corresponds to TRBD1 (6 bases). V lost 0 bases and J lost 10, with 14 bases in between. CDR3 length: 14 amino acids. CDR1 SGHNT and CDR2 YYREEE come from the germline V gene (reference sequence). The CDR3 nucleotides read TGTGCCAGCAGCTTGGGGGGACAACCAGTTACCATATATTTT. Protein sequence: CASSLGGQPVTIYF.

The V call is TRBV28, the J call TRBJ2-1; D could derive from TRBD1 or TRBD2 (9 bases each). The germline V gene has CDR1 MDHEN and CDR2 SYDVKM. The V end was cut by 7 bases, the J end by 7 bases, with 29 bases between. The CDR3 runs 18 residues. The CDR3 loop reads CASTSGGAGGQGRNEQFF. CDR3 nucleotides: TGTGCCAGCACCTCGGGGGGAGCGGGGGGACAGGGTAGAAATGAGCAGTTCTTC.

This clone appeared a few times. This chain joins TRBV5-4 and TRBJ2-2, with D perhaps TRBD1 (5 bases). V was trimmed by 4 bases and J by 2 bases, leaving 15 bases between them. Germline V gene lookup returns CDR1 SGHNT and CDR2 YYREEE (reference sequence). This CDR3 comprises 16 residues. The CDR3 loop is CASSMGPWGNTGELFF. The CDR3 nucleotides read TGTGCCAGCAGCATGGGTCCCTGGGGCAACACCGGGGAGCTGTTTTTT. Together with reference TRBV5-4 and TRBJ2-2, the CDR3 gives the full variable domain: ETGVTQSPTHLIKTRGQQVTLRCSSQSGHNTVSWYQQALGQGPQFIFQYYREEENGRGNFPPRFSGLQFPNYSSELNVNALELDDSALYLCASSMGPWGNTGELFFGEGSRLTVL.

To note about this clone: Germline and junction disagree at one end, which may indicate a read error. The chain joins TRBV7-7 to TRBJ1-4; a possible D gene is TRBD1 (6 bases). This CDR3 contains 13 residues. Per germline, CDR1 SSHAT and CDR2 FNYEAQ (reference sequence). CDR3 coding DNA: TGTGCTAGCAGCTTAGAAGGGGGAGAAAAACTGTTTTTT. It codes for CASSLEGGEKLFF.